The T cell receptor beta chain described here comes from a study of blood T cell repertoires in COVID-19. Looking at the study overall: Samples representing acute and convalescent COVID-19 were sourced from the United States, Italy and Spain. T cells, B-cell-depleted T cells, or PBMCs supplied cDNA or gDNA.

V lost 3 bases and J 3 bases, leaving 11 bases between the germline ends. Germline loops: CDR1 DFQATT, CDR2 SNEGSKA (reference sequence). The CDR3 totals 13 residues. Data came from immunoSEQ multiplex PCR; TCRdb stores just in-frame clones and leaves some out. The table has fewer than 250,000 clones, roughly 81% seen once. The clonotype originates from a man in his fifties or sixties with acute or convalescent COVID-19. The rearrangement links TRBV20-1 to TRBJ2-5, with a weak D call TRBD1 (6 bases). Sequencing was carried out using peripheral blood. CDR3 amino acids: CSASYGQKETQYF. DNA of the CDR3: TGCAGTGCTAGTTACGGACAGAAAGAGACCCAGTACTTC.